The sequence of this T cell receptor beta chain was determined in a study of cytomegalovirus exposure and HLA in healthy donors. Unrecorded immune exposures were likely, despite nominal health at sampling. 13 Jbeta primers and 60 Vbeta primers were used for the PCR. Clones were read by immunoSEQ multiplex PCR, and TCRdb kept only the in-frame ones, dropping some. The table records under 200,000 clones, roughly 87% of them present only once. Unmatched junction bases numbered 17, after V lost 0 bases and J lost 15 bases. The CDR3 totals 15 residues. Germline V lookup: CDR1 GTSNPN, CDR2 SVGIG (reference sequence).

Sequencing was performed on PBMCs. This sequence joins TRBV30 and TRBJ2-1; 7 bases line up with TRBD2. This TCR was sampled from a girl aged 10 to 17 in good health and CMV-seropositive. CDR3 DNA: TGTGCCTGGAGTGTCTCATTCGGGGGAGGGCTTTCAGTGTTCTTC. Amino acids: CAWSVSFGGGLSVFF.